The present entry profiles one T cell receptor beta chain with its context. Its cognate antigen is unknown. The source of the sample is a study of sequential checkpoint blockade in melanoma. Study-level background: Randomization was 1:1 between first-line nivolumab→ipilimumab and ipilimumab→nivolumab. TCRβ was sequenced from DNA of 90 to 95 pretreatment tumors. Study findings and constraints: Tumor T-cell fraction and clonality correlated with PD-L1 and CD8+ counts.

Assay: immunoSEQ multiplex PCR; the TCRdb copy retains only in-frame clones and omits some. The table lists approximately 5,500 clones, around 40% of them singletons. Treatment reported: randomized to nivolumab then ipilimumab (arm A) or the reverse (arm B). DNA-damaging chemotherapy had not been given to any patient beforehand. Germline V gene sequence: CDR1 GTSNPN, CDR2 SVGIG (reference sequence). The CDR3 is 16 amino acids. V lost 5 bases and J 1 base, leaving 17 bases between the germline ends. The source of this sequence is a human donor with melanoma. The sequenced sample was tumor tissue (inferred from file names), obtained from a patient given nivolumab and ipilimumab in sequence. This chain links TRBV30 with TRBJ2-2; no definite D call. In DNA, the CDR3 is TGTGCCTGGGGTCCTTGGTCGTGGGGGAACACCGGGGAGCTGTTTTTT. It is translated as CAWGPWSWGNTGELFF.